This T cell receptor beta chain emerged from a study of shared clonotypes between healthy human individuals. For the study at large: The composition of the donors was a couple of women and a few men aged 18 to 49.

Splitting the CD4+ cells yielded a CD45RA+ naive subset and a CD45RA-negative memory subset. Across several immunoSEQ plates, the genomic DNA of each subset was split evenly. Methods used by the authors: Junction-only sequences without quality scores came from ImmunoSEQ, so filtering differed. Method: immunoSEQ multiplex PCR; TCRdb's copy keeps in-frame clones and lacks some. V and J calls and clone size are as listed in that table; D and trimming were resolved from the DNA. Here the sample spans over a million clones, roughly 96% being singletons. This receptor was identified in a man aged 25-45 years in good health. Source material: naive CD4+ T cells sorted from blood. Described subset: CD45RA+ positively selected.

CDR3 amino acids: CSALGTDTQYF. The CDR3 region has the DNA TGCAGTGCTCTCGGCACAGATACGCAGTATTTT. V gene TRBV20-1 combines with J gene TRBJ2-3; no clear D gene. Germline V gives CDR1 DFQATT, CDR2 SNEGSKA (reference sequence). Trimming took 5 bases from V and 1 from J, leaving 4 bases between them. The CDR3 spans 11 residues.